Below, 6 T cell receptor beta chains from the same sample are listed, as sequenced in a study of yellow fever vaccine responses in identical twins. One entry per CDR3 protein, called by TCRdb with MiXCR from the RT-PCR reads. Here the sample spans around 20,000 distinct CDR3 sequences, around 65% being singletons. Here the sequenced sample was T cells from blood (PBMCs), unsorted or a sorted subset (not recorded which), taken before or after yellow fever vaccination (not recorded which). The receptors here all came from a woman under 30 who received the yellow fever vaccine.

The gene calls are TRBV27 and TRBJ1-5; 10 bases fit TRBD1. The germline gives CDR1 MNHEY, CDR2 SMNVEV (reference sequence). The CDR3 consists of 14 residues. Trimming cost V 5 bases and J 3 bases; bases outside gene matches: 1. The CDR3 region is CASSRQGANQPQHF. CDR3 DNA sequence: TGTGCCAGCAGTCGACAGGGGGCCAATCAGCCCCAGCATTTT.

The rearrangement uses TRBV4-3 and TRBJ2-1, with unresolved D. CDR3 length: 11 residues. V was cut by 2 bases and J by 6 bases, with 2 bases left in between. Germline lookup yields CDR1 LGHNA and CDR2 YSLEER. CDR3 loop: CASSQFNEQFF. The CDR3 DNA is TGCGCCAGCAGCCAATTCAATGAGCAGTTCTTC.

This chain joins TRBV18 and TRBJ1-1; TRBD1 aligns across 11 bases. CDR1 is KGHSH and CDR2 is LQKENI in the germline V gene. The V segment lost 4 bases and the J segment 12 bases; nucleotides outside the gene matches: 4. This CDR3 is 12 amino acids long. The CDR3 is CASSRTGGETFF. CDR3 coding DNA: TGTGCCAGCTCACGGACAGGGGGCGAAACTTTCTTT.

The rearrangement uses TRBV10-1 and TRBJ2-7; D may be TRBD1 or TRBD2 (5 bases each). CDR3 length: 16 amino acids. Germline CDR1 is WNHNN and CDR2 is SYGVQD (reference sequence). V gave up 6 bases and J gave up 7 bases, with 25 bases separating them. CDR3 sequence: CASRGRGPDTRREQYV. The CDR3 DNA follows: TGCGCCAGCAGGGGCCGGGGCCCTGATACCCGGAGGGAGCAGTACGTC.

The chain joins TRBV11-1 to TRBJ1-3; D gene uncertain. This CDR3 is 17 amino acids long. The germline V gene has CDR1 SGHAT and CDR2 FQDESV (reference sequence). Trimming removed 2 bases at V and 2 bases at J, with 16 bases between. CDR3 in DNA: TGTGCCAGCAGCTTAAAGTCTAAGGGTGTAGCTGGAAACACCATATATTTT. It codes for CASSLKSKGVAGNTIYF.

The rearrangement joins TRBV29-1 to TRBJ2-2; D is unclear. The germline V gene encodes CDR1 SQVTM and CDR2 ANQGSEA. The CDR3 sequence is 11 residues long. V lost 2 bases to trimming and J lost 6 bases, with 4 bases between them. CDR3 nucleotides: TGCAGCGTTGAATCCCCCGGGGAGCTGTTTTTT. Residues: CSVESPGELFF.